This T cell receptor (beta chain) was identified in a study of response to subunit inactivated influenza vaccine. TCRdb reprocessed the RT-PCR reads with MiXCR, giving one entry per CDR3 protein. Of about 180,000 distinct CDR3 sequences listed, roughly 8.7% are singletons. General study results and limits: The authors offered the suggestion that each seasonal influenza vaccination recruits few new T cells.

The CDR3 is 15 residues long. Trimming took off 1 base at V and 3 bases at J, with 10 bases between the two ends. CDR1 and CDR2 (germline): SGHTA, FQGNSA. This clonotype was detected ten times or more. Its antigen is still unknown. The receptor was derived from a man aged 45-65 years who received an inactivated influenza vaccine. V usage is TRBV7-2 and J usage is TRBJ1-5; D unclear. The sample was non-naive T cells sorted from PBMCs, taken on the day of vaccination. CDR3 sequence reads: CASSLEYSSNQPQHF. The CDR3 nucleotides are TGTGCCAGCAGCTTAGAGTACAGCTCCAATCAGCCCCAGCATTTT.